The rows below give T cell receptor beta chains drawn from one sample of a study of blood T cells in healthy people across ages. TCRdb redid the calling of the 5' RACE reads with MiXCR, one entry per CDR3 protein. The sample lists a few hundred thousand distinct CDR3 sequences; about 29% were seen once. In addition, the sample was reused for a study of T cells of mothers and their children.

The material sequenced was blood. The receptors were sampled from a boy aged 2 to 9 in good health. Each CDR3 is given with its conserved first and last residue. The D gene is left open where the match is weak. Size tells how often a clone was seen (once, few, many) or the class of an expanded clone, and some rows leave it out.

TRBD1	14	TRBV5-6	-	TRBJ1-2	TGTGCCAGCAGCTTGGGGACAGGGGAGTATGGCTACACCTTC	CASSLGTGEYGYTF
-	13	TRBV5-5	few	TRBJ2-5	TGTGCCAGCAGCCCATTCGAGGGTAGGTGGGAGTACTTC	CASSPFEGRWEYF
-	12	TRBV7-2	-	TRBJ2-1	TGTGCCAGCACCTTCGGGGATAATGAGCAGTTCTTC	CASTFGDNEQFF
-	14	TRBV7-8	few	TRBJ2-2	TGTGCCAGCAGCTCCCGGCCCGGCCCCGGGGAGCTGTTTTTT	CASSSRPGPGELFF
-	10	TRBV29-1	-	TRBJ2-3	TGCAGCGTCCATGCGGATACGCAGTATTTT	CSVHADTQYF
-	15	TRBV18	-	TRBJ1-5	TGTGCCAGCTCAGCCTCCGGGTATAGCAATCAGCCCCAGCATTTT	CASSASGYSNQPQHF
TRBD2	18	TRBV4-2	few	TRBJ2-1	TGTGCCAGCAGCTCGGAACCGGGACTAGCGAGGTCCTACAATGAGCAGTTCTTC	CASSSEPGLARSYNEQFF
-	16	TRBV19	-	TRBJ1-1	TGTGCCAGTAGTATAGTAGGACAGAGACTCAACACTGAAGCTTTCTTT	CASSIVGQRLNTEAFF
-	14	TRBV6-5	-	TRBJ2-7	TGTGCCAGCAGTTACGGGCTAGGGGCCTACGAGCAGTACTTC	CASSYGLGAYEQYF
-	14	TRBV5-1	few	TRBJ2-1	TGCGCCAGCAGCCTAGGCCGGGGGATAGGGGAGCAGTTCTTC	CASSLGRGIGEQFF
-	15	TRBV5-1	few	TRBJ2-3	TGCGCCAGCAGCTTGGGGGGAATATACACAGATACGCAGTATTTT	CASSLGGIYTDTQYF
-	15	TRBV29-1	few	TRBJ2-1	TGCAGCGTTGAAGTGACGGGGACTGTGTACAATGAGCAGTTCTTC	CSVEVTGTVYNEQFF
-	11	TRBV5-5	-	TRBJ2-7	TGTGCCAGCAGCGCGGCTGCCGAGCAGTACTTC	CASSAAAEQYF
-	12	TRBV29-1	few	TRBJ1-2	TGCAGCGCTGACCCCGGGATGCAGGGCTACACCTTC	CSADPGMQGYTF
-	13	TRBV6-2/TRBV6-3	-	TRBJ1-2	TGTGCCAGCAGTTACGACAGAGAATATGGCTACACCTTC	CASSYDREYGYTF
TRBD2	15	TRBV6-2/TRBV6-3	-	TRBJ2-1	TGTGCCAGCAGTTACACCAGCGGGGGGGCCAGTGAGCAGTTCTTC	CASSYTSGGASEQFF
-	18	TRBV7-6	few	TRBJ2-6	TGTGCCAGCAGCTTAGGGCAGGGGATAAGCTCTGGGGCCAACGTCCTGACTTTC	CASSLGQGISSGANVLTF
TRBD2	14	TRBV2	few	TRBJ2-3	TGTGCCAGCAGTGGACTAGCAAGTCCCCCCACGCAGTATTTT	CASSGLASPPTQYF
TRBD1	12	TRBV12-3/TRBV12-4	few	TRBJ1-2	TGTGCCAGCAGTCGGACAGGGAGAAGCTACACCTTC	CASSRTGRSYTF
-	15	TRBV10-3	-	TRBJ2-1	TGTGCCATCAGTGAGGGGGTACTCTCCTACAATGAGCAGTTCTTC	CAISEGVLSYNEQFF
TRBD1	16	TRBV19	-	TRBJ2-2	TGTGCCAGTAAAGCCGGGACAGGGAGAAACACCGGGGAGCTGTTTTTT	CASKAGTGRNTGELFF
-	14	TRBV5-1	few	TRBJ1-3	TGCGCCAGCAGCCCGGGGAACTCTGGAAACACCATATATTTT	CASSPGNSGNTIYF
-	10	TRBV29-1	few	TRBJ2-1	TGCAGCGTAACTCGCAATGAGCAGTTCTTC	CSVTRNEQFF
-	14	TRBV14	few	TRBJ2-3	TGTGCCAGCAGCCAAGATCTCGACACAGATACGCAGTATTTT	CASSQDLDTDTQYF
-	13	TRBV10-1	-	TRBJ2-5	TGCGCCAGCAGTGAGGGGCCGGCGGAGACCCAGTACTTC	CASSEGPAETQYF
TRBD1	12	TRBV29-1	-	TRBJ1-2	TGCAGCGCTGTGACAGGGAGCTATGGCTACACCTTC	CSAVTGSYGYTF
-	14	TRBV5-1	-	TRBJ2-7	TGCGCCAGCAGCTTGCCGGACTCTTCCTACGAGCAGTACTTC	CASSLPDSSYEQYF
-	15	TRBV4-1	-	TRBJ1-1	TGCGCCAGCAGCCAAACCGGGGGGTCGGGCACTGAAGCTTTCTTT	CASSQTGGSGTEAFF
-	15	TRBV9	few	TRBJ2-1	TGTGCCAGCAGCGTAGAAGGTAGCGGATACAATGAGCAGTTCTTC	CASSVEGSGYNEQFF
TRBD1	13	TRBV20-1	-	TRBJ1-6	TGCAGTGCTGCCCGACAGGGAGATTCACCCCTCCACTTT	CSAARQGDSPLHF
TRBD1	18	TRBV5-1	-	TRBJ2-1	TGCGCCAGCAGCGTCGGGACAGGGGGCGAAAGATGGTACAATGAGCAGTTCTTC	CASSVGTGGERWYNEQFF
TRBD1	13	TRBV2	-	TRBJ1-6	TGTGCCAGCAGCAGCAGGGGGTCTTCACCCCTCCACTTT	CASSSRGSSPLHF
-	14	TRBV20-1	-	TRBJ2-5	TGCAGTGCTAGTGGAGCGGCTAGAGGGGAGACCCAGTACTTC	CSASGAARGETQYF
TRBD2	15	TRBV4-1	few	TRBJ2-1	TGCGCCAGCAGCCAAGACCTAGCGGGAAATAATGAGCAGTTCTTC	CASSQDLAGNNEQFF
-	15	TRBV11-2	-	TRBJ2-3	TGTGCCAGCAGCCCGGACGGGGCGCCAACAGATACGCAGTATTTT	CASSPDGAPTDTQYF
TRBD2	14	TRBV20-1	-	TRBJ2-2	TGCAGTGCTAGAAGGGCGGGGGGCGTCGGGGAGCTGTTTTTT	CSARRAGGVGELFF
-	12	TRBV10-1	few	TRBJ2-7	TGCGCCAGCACCGAGAGCCCCTACGAGCAGTACTTC	CASTESPYEQYF
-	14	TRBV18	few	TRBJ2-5	TGTGCCAGCTCCCCGGGCCCAGCACAAGAGACCCAGTACTTC	CASSPGPAQETQYF
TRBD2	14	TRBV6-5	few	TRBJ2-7	TGTGCCAGCAGTCTCAGCGGGACCCCCTACGAGCAGTACTTC	CASSLSGTPYEQYF
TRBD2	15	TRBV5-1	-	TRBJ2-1	TGCGCCAGCAGCTTGGAGCGGGGGGGAAACGATGAGCAGTTCTTC	CASSLERGGNDEQFF
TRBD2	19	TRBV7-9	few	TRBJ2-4	TGTGCCAGCAGCCCACTTAGGCTAGCGGGGAAAGTAGCCAAAAACATTCAGTACTTC	CASSPLRLAGKVAKNIQYF
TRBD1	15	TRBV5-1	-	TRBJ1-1	TGCGCCAGCAGCTTTCGACAGGGGGCGAACACTGAAGCTTTCTTT	CASSFRQGANTEAFF
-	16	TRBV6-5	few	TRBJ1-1	TGTGCCAGCAGTTACGAACTGACAGGACTGAACACTGAAGCTTTCTTT	CASSYELTGLNTEAFF
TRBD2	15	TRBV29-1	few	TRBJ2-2	TGCAGCGTTGGGGGGAGTAGCGGGGACACCGGGGAGCTGTTTTTT	CSVGGSSGDTGELFF
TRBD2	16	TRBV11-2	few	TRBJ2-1	TGTGCCAGCGGAGGTCTAGCGGGGGCCCTCTACAATGAGCAGTTCTTC	CASGGLAGALYNEQFF
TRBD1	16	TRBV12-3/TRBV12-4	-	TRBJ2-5	TGTGCCAGCAGCCTGGGTGGACAGGGGGCCCAGGAGACCCAGTACTTC	CASSLGGQGAQETQYF
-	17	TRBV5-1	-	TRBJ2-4	TGCGCCAGCAGCTGGGGGCCTCCCGGTCTAGCCAAAAACATTCAGTACTTC	CASSWGPPGLAKNIQYF
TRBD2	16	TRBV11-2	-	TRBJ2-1	TGTGCCAGCAGCTTGGGGTTTAGCGGGGCTTACAATGAGCAGTTCTTC	CASSLGFSGAYNEQFF
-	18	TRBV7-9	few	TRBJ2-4	TGTGCCAGCAGCTTAGTAGTCGGGGACATGTGGGCCAAAAACATTCAGTACTTC	CASSLVVGDMWAKNIQYF
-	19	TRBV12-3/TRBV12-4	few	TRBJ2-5	TGTGCCAGCAGTTTAGTCGATTTCGGGCGCCAGGGTTTAGGAGAGACCCAGTACTTC	CASSLVDFGRQGLGETQYF
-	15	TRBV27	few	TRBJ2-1	TGTGTCAGCAGCTGGGGGCGGGACTCCTACAATGAGCAGTTCTTC	CVSSWGRDSYNEQFF
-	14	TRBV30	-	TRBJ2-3	TGTGCCTGCGAGAGGGATCATGTTGCAGATACGCAGTATTTT	CACERDHVADTQYF
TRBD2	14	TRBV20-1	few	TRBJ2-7	TGCAGTGCCCTCATAGCGGGGGGGCTAGATGGGCAGTACTTC	CSALIAGGLDGQYF
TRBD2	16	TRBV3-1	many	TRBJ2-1	TGTGCCAGCAGCCAAGATAGCGGGAGGGCCTACAATGAGCAGTTCTTC	CASSQDSGRAYNEQFF
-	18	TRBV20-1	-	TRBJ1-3	TGCAGTGCTAGGTTGGCCCCTACAGGAGATAACTCTGGAAACACCATATATTTT	CSARLAPTGDNSGNTIYF
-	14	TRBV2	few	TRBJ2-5	TGTGCCAGCGTCGCGGGGCAGTACCAAGAGACCCAGTACTTC	CASVAGQYQETQYF
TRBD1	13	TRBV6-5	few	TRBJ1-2	TGTGCCAGCAGACCGGGACAGGGTTGGGGCTACACCTTC	CASRPGQGWGYTF
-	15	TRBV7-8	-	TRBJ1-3	TGTGCCAGCAGCCTCGACAACCCTCCTGGAAACACCATATATTTT	CASSLDNPPGNTIYF
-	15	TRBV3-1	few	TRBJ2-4	TGTGCCGGCAGCCAAGATAGAGCCACCGAGGGATTTCAGTACTTC	CAGSQDRATEGFQYF